These T cell receptor beta chains were read from a single sample in a study of graft-versus-host responses after intestinal transplantation. Measured with immunoSEQ multiplex PCR; TCRdb has only the in-frame clones, and not every one. There are fewer than 90,000 clones in the sample; over 90% occur only once, and about 0.2% lies in the top ten. Their antigens are not known. The specimen was unstimulated CD4+ T cells sorted from spleen or lymph node cells, collected before transplant. Receptor source: a human donor who was the organ donor for an intestinal transplant. The CDR3 runs from the conserved cysteine through the conserved F or W. A D gene is named only where the DNA matches it firmly.

CDR3aa	d_gene	v_gene	j_gene
CASSLEAATNEKLFF	NA	TRBV2	TRBJ1-4
CASSQGPGETQYF	NA	TRBV14	TRBJ2-5
CASSVTTTGGTDTQYF	NA	TRBV5-1	TRBJ2-3
CASMSVFRVRTSPHEQYF	TRBD2	TRBV2	TRBJ2-7
CASRGDRGRRDTQYF	TRBD1	TRBV19	TRBJ2-3
CASSLGGQGNYGYTF	TRBD1	TRBV28	TRBJ1-2
CASSEVRTDYGYTF	NA	TRBV6-1	TRBJ1-2
CASSLDTSGNTGELFF	TRBD2	TRBV5-4	TRBJ2-2
CATSRDGDWSEQYF	NA	TRBV15	TRBJ2-7
CASSTRRPGSYEQYF	NA	TRBV6-5	TRBJ2-7
CASSLRESAEAFF	NA	TRBV13	TRBJ1-1
CASGLGTRWGGSPLHF	NA	TRBV12-5	TRBJ1-6
CASSLGGAGSNEKLFF	NA	TRBV5-4	TRBJ1-4
CASSGYRGGEKLFF	NA	TRBV11-2	TRBJ1-4
CASSQRLAGTDTQYF	NA	TRBV14	TRBJ2-3
CAISPETGSYEQYF	NA	TRBV10-3	TRBJ2-7
CATSGGLAGGYNEQFF	TRBD2	TRBV15	TRBJ2-1
CASSLFSSISDTQYF	NA	TRBV7-2	TRBJ2-3
CASSLLAGEPYEQYF	TRBD2	TRBV5-6	TRBJ2-7
CASSRIGGSYEQYF	NA	TRBV28	NA
CASSETAYNSPLHF	NA	TRBV2	TRBJ1-6
CASAGTGGTEAFF	TRBD1	TRBV25-1	TRBJ1-1
CASSLDGTVSEKLFF	TRBD1	TRBV7-9	TRBJ1-4
CASSDTNTEAFF	NA	TRBV28	TRBJ1-1
CASSVGSQGPQHF	NA	TRBV9	TRBJ1-5
CASSQGQNGELFF	NA	TRBV4-2	TRBJ2-2
CASRPGQGVQPQHF	TRBD1	TRBV28	TRBJ1-5
CATRLAGGSEQFF	TRBD2	TRBV19	TRBJ2-1
CAWSPPGQGKETQYF	TRBD1	TRBV30	TRBJ2-5
CASSQDPPPLARYNEQFF	NA	TRBV4-3	TRBJ2-1
CASSSLAGGLNEQFF	TRBD2	TRBV18	TRBJ2-1
CASSKTANTGELFF	NA	TRBV6-5	TRBJ2-2
CASSRGTTNTEAFF	NA	TRBV23-1	TRBJ1-1
CSARETQYF	NA	TRBV20-1	TRBJ2-5
CASRTGTSGIETQYF	NA	TRBV11-2	TRBJ2-5
CASRTRPNTEAFF	NA	TRBV6-4	TRBJ1-1
CASSLGQGRGYTF	TRBD1	TRBV11-2	TRBJ1-2
CASSITVNQPQHF	NA	TRBV19	TRBJ1-5
CASSYRGGSGNTIYF	NA	TRBV6-5	TRBJ1-3
CASSSPGQGARGMGEQYF	TRBD1	TRBV5-4	TRBJ2-7
CAAADRQDTEAFF	NA	TRBV6-6	TRBJ1-1
CASSSTGGAETQYF	TRBD1	TRBV7-3	TRBJ2-5
CASSLDRVTETQYF	NA	TRBV5-6	TRBJ2-5
CAWREAGTGVYNEQFF	TRBD1	TRBV30	TRBJ2-1
CASSVLGQGFGYTF	TRBD1	TRBV25-1	TRBJ1-2
CASSLGRTGTSYEQYF	NA	TRBV13	TRBJ2-7